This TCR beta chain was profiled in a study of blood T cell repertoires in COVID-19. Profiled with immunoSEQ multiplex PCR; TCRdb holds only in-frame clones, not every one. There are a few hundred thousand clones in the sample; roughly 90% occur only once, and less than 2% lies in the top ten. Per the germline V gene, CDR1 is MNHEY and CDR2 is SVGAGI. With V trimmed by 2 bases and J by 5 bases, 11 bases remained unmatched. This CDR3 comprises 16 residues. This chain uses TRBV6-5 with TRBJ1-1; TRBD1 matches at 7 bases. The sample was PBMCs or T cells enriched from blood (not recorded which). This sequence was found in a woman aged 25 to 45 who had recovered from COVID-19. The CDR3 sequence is CASSYVTGVGRTEAFF. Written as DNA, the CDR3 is TGTGCCAGCAGTTACGTAACAGGGGTAGGAAGGACTGAAGCTTTCTTT.